These 4 T cell receptor beta chains were all obtained from the same sample, sequenced in a study of PD-1 blockade in classical Hodgkin lymphoma. Sequencing used immunoSEQ multiplex PCR; TCRdb keeps in-frame clones, though not all of them. Of about 20,000 clones listed, 90% are singletons. Time point defined: newly diagnosed, previously untreated cHL patient sample. What was sequenced was peripheral blood mononuclear cells (PBMCs). These receptors originate from a human donor with classical Hodgkin lymphoma.

The chain uses TRBV25-1 and TRBJ2-5; TRBD1 agrees at 9 bases. CDR3 size: 16 residues. J was trimmed by 5 bases and V by 1 base; bases with no gene match: 8. Germline V gene lookup returns CDR1 MGHDK and CDR2 SYGVNS. CDR3 sequence: CASSEWRGTGGETQYF. CDR3 DNA sequence: TGTGCCAGCAGTGAATGGAGGGGTACAGGGGGCGAGACCCAGTACTTC.

This chain connects TRBV16 to TRBJ2-2, with D possibly matching TRBD2 (6 bases). The CDR3 is made up of 14 amino acids. V lost 0 bases and J 6 bases, leaving 8 bases between the germline ends. Looked up from germline, CDR1 is KGHSY and CDR2 is FQNENV. In nucleotides, the CDR3 is TGTGCCAGCAGCCAATCCGGGGGACCCGGGGAGCTGTTTTTT. Residues: CASSQSGGPGELFF.

CDR3 protein: CASTQGLAIFDEQFF. The CDR3 coding sequence is TGTGCCAGCACCCAGGGACTAGCGATTTTCGATGAGCAGTTCTTC. The chain links TRBV25-1 to TRBJ2-1, with TRBD2 matching over 10 bases. The CDR3 length is 15 residues. Germline V lookup: CDR1 MGHDK, CDR2 SYGVNS. V lost 7 bases to trimming and J lost 8 bases; unmatched junction nucleotides: 11. Combining the CDR3 with reference TRBV25-1 and TRBJ2-1 gives the whole variable domain EADIYQTPRYLVIGTGKKITLECSQTMGHDKMYWYQQDPGMELHLIHYSYGVNSTEKGDLSSESTVSRIRTEHFPLTLESARPSHTSQYLCASTQGLAIFDEQFFGPGTRLTVL.

The V call is TRBV20-1, the J call TRBJ1-2; D remains unclear. The germline V gene has CDR1 DFQATT and CDR2 SNEGSKA (reference sequence). This CDR3 has 11 residues. Trimming left V 6 bases short and J 0 bases short, with 5 bases between. The CDR3 coding sequence is TGCAGTGCAGGCGCTAACTATGGCTACACCTTC. The encoded protein is CSAGANYGYTF.